This T cell receptor beta chain was identified in a study of shared clonotypes between healthy human individuals. V dropped 0 bases and J dropped 0 bases, with 7 bases sitting between them. This CDR3 is 15 amino acids long. CDR1 is SGHTS, CDR2 YDEGEE, per germline. Measured with immunoSEQ multiplex PCR; TCRdb has only the in-frame clones, and not every one. In the table there are fewer than 500,000 clones, around 79% of which are singletons. This TCR derives from a woman between 40 and 50 years old in good health. Some clones in this sample may be carry-over from other donors' samples. The chain uses TRBV5-8 and TRBJ1-3, with D unclear. The sample comprised PBMCs. The CDR3 loop is CASSLEQISGNTIYF. CDR3 in DNA: TGTGCCAGCAGCTTGGAGCAGATCTCTGGAAACACCATATATTTT.